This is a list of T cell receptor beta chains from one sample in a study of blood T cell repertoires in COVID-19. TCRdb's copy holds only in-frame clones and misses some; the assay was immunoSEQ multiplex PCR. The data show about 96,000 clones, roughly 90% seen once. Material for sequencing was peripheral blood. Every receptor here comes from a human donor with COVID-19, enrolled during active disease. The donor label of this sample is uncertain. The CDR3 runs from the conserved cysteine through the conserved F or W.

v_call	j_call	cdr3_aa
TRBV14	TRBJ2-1	CASSQDLAAVEFF
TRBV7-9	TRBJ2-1	CASSSEAGEQFF
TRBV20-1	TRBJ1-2	CSASPGSGYTF
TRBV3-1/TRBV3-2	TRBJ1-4	CASSQGVGGSNEKLFF
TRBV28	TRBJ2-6	CASSLEGASGANVLTF
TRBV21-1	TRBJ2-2	CASSPALRDRVGSGELFF
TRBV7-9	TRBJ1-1	CASSLVQGATEAFF
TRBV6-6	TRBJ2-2	CAASPDRNTGELFF
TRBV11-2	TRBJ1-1	CASSLIDEAFF
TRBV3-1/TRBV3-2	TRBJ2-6	CASSQGTGVTGANVLTF
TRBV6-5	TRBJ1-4	CASSPRSLGGEKLFF
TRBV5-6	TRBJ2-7	CASSLGQGSYEQYF
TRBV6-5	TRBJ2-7	CASRREGTGAYEQYF
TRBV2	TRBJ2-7	CAGGLVGSYEQYF
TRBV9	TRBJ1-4	CASSTGGYNEKLFF
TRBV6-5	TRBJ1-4	CASSYSPGLEGKLFF
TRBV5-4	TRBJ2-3	CASSPGQRLAGVDTQYF
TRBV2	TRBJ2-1	CASSPVTGAYNEQFF
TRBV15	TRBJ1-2	CATSRVRYTGTDYGYTF
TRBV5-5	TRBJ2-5	CASSTTLQGPQETQYF
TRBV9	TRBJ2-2	CASSVGGADTGELFF
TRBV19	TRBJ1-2	CASSTNRDTLNYGYTF
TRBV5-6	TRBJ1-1	CASSLSMNTEAFF
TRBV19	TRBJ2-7	CASTPGTGSSYEQYF
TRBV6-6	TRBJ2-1	CASSAQVSGSDEQFF
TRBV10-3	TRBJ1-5	CAISDRGTLNQPQHF
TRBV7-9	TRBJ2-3	CASSLVFASSTQYF
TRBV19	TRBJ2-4	CASSISLAGVFTSAKNIQYF
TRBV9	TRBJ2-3	CASSTRDSDTDTQYF
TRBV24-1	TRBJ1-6	CATSAGGEDSPLHF
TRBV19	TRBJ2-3	CASASGGADTQYF
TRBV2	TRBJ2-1	CASMVSGSYNEQFF
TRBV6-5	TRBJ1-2	CASSSDRGHGYTF
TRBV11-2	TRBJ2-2	CASRKVGAANTGELFF
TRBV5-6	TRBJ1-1	CASSFSGTSEAFF
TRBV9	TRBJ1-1	CASSVAWNTEAFF
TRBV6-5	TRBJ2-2	CASIRGELFF
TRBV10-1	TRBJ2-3	CASTPLTSGRGDTQYF